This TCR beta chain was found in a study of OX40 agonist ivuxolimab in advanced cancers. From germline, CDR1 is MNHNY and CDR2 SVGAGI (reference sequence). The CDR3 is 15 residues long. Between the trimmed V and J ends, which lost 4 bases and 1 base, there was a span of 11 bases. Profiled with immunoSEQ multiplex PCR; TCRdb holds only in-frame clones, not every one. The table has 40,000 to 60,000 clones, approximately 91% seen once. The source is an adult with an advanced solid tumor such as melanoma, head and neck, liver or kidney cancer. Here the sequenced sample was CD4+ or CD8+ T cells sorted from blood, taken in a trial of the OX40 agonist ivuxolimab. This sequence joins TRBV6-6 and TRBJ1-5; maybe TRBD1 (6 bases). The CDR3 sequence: CASSSPGTSNQPQHF. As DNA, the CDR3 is TGTGCCAGCAGTTCCCCGGGGACAAGCAATCAGCCCCAGCATTTT.